The subject of this entry is one T cell receptor beta chain. The TCRbeta library was prepared with unique molecular identifiers. TCRdb independently ran MiXCR on the PCR reads; one entry per CDR3 protein. In the table there are about 500,000 distinct CDR3 sequences, approximately 32% of which are singletons. These data come from a study of T-cell reconstitution after alpha-beta-depleted transplantation in children. Losses at the gene ends were 4 bases for V and 7 bases for J; bases not matched to a gene: 5. Looked up from germline, CDR1 is DFQATT and CDR2 is SNEGSKA (reference sequence). The CDR3 totals 12 residues.

The rearrangement uses TRBV20-1 and TRBJ2-3; 7 bases line up with TRBD2. Here the sequenced sample was PBMCs from the stem cell graft donor, taken from the stem cell graft. The receptor's source is a human donor who donated a stem cell graft to a child with aplastic anemia. CDR3 nucleotide sequence: TGCAGTGCTACTGGGGGGGGGAATACGCAGTATTTT. Translation: CSATGGGNTQYF.